The sequence of this T cell receptor beta chain was determined in a study of early T cells in non-severe SARS-CoV-2 infection. TCRdb reprocessed the 5' RACE reads via MiXCR and lists one record per CDR3 protein. The table has under 100,000 distinct CDR3 sequences, 9.5% to 12% seen once. Per germline, CDR1 MNHNS and CDR2 SASEGT. Trimming removed 6 bases from V and 3 bases from J, with 11 bases in between. The CDR3 contains 13 residues. This clonotype was seen just once. As yet, its antigen is unknown. General study findings and limits: Matching against VDJdb likely underestimated virus-specific expansions, favoring anti-spike CD8.

What was sequenced was whole blood. The V call is TRBV6-1, the J call TRBJ1-1; D gene unclear. This receptor was obtained from an adult who was a healthcare worker with PCR-confirmed SARS-CoV-2 infection or an uninfected control (not recorded which). The CDR3 is CASRHSPHTEAFF. The CDR3, as DNA: TGTGCCAGCAGGCACAGTCCACACACTGAAGCTTTCTTT.